What follows is one T cell receptor (beta chain) and its context. CDR3 size: 15 residues. Per the germline V gene, CDR1 is LNHDA and CDR2 is SQIVND (reference sequence). The V and J ends lost 0 bases and 7 bases, in that order; junction bases with no gene match: 6. This specimen belongs to a study of blood T cell repertoires in COVID-19. The data were produced by immunoSEQ multiplex PCR, yet TCRdb's version contains in-frame clones alone and is incomplete. This table holds 70,000 to 85,000 clones, about 89% found once. The chain has TRBV19 and TRBJ1-5, with 7 nucleotides matching TRBD1. This TCR came from a woman aged 60-75 years with acute or convalescent COVID-19. Sequencing was carried out using peripheral blood. For the CDR3, the DNA is TGTGCCAGTAGTATAGAGGGACAGCTCGGCCAGCCCCAGCATTTT. It specifies CASSIEGQLGQPQHF.